A selection of T cell receptor beta chains follows, all from one sample in a study of T-cell reconstitution after alpha-beta-depleted transplantation in children. MiXCR, applied by TCRdb to the PCR reads, yields one record per CDR3 protein. This table has hundreds of thousands of distinct CDR3 sequences, roughly 13% appearing once. Specimen: PBMCs, collected from the stem cell graft. Receptors were obtained from a human donor who donated a stem cell graft to a child with Fanconi anemia. Both conserved end residues are part of each CDR3. Each record gives: D gene, J gene, V gene, clone size, CDR3 DNA, CDR3 protein. A D gene is named only where the DNA matches it firmly. Clone size is not always given. Where it is, it says once, few, many or a class for expanded clones.

D gene: TRBD2; J gene: TRBJ2-2; V gene: TRBV6-2/TRBV6-3; clone size: -; CDR3 DNA: TGTGCCAGCAGTATTCTAGCGGTTAGCCCCGGGGAGCTGTTTTTT; CDR3 protein: CASSILAVSPGELFF
D gene: -; J gene: TRBJ1-3; V gene: TRBV11-2; clone size: many; CDR3 DNA: TGTGCCAGCAGCCTTGCTTCTGGAAACACCATATATTTT; CDR3 protein: CASSLASGNTIYF
D gene: -; J gene: TRBJ1-6; V gene: TRBV4-3; clone size: -; CDR3 DNA: TGCGCCAGCAGCCAAGATTTGGGCCGGCCCTCTCCACCCCTCCACTTT; CDR3 protein: CASSQDLGRPSPPLHF
D gene: TRBD1; J gene: TRBJ1-6; V gene: TRBV7-8; clone size: many; CDR3 DNA: TGTGCCAGCAGCGCCCGACAGGGCTCACCCCTCCACTTT; CDR3 protein: CASSARQGSPLHF
D gene: -; J gene: TRBJ2-3; V gene: TRBV5-1; clone size: few; CDR3 DNA: TGCGCCAGCAGCTTCGGGGGTAGAGATACGCAGTATTTT; CDR3 protein: CASSFGGRDTQYF
D gene: TRBD1; J gene: TRBJ2-1; V gene: TRBV28; clone size: few; CDR3 DNA: TGTGCCAGCAGTTTGGGGGACAGGATCAGCTCCTACAATGAGCAGTTCTTC; CDR3 protein: CASSLGDRISSYNEQFF
D gene: -; J gene: TRBJ2-1; V gene: TRBV12-3/TRBV12-4; clone size: many; CDR3 DNA: TGTGCCAGCAGTTTACTGGGCCTTGGTGAGCAGTTCTTC; CDR3 protein: CASSLLGLGEQFF
D gene: TRBD1; J gene: TRBJ1-2; V gene: TRBV6-2/TRBV6-3; clone size: -; CDR3 DNA: TGTGCCAGCAGTTCCCTGGGACAGGCGGTAAACTATGGCTACACCTTC; CDR3 protein: CASSSLGQAVNYGYTF
D gene: TRBD2; J gene: TRBJ2-5; V gene: TRBV7-9; clone size: -; CDR3 DNA: TGTGCCAGCAGCCTTAGCGGGGGGGCCCAAGAGACCCAGTACTTC; CDR3 protein: CASSLSGGAQETQYF
D gene: TRBD1; J gene: TRBJ1-1; V gene: TRBV6-1; clone size: few; CDR3 DNA: TGTGCCAGCAGTGGGGACAGTCTAGGGACTGAAGCTTTCTTT; CDR3 protein: CASSGDSLGTEAFF
D gene: -; J gene: TRBJ1-2; V gene: TRBV20-1; clone size: few; CDR3 DNA: TGCAGTGCTAGATCTAGGGGTGAAGGGCCTTGGGGCTACACCTTC; CDR3 protein: CSARSRGEGPWGYTF
D gene: TRBD1; J gene: TRBJ1-3; V gene: TRBV11-2; clone size: few; CDR3 DNA: TGTGCCAGCAGCCCCTACAGGGGGACTGGAAACACCATATATTTT; CDR3 protein: CASSPYRGTGNTIYF
D gene: TRBD2; J gene: TRBJ2-1; V gene: TRBV5-1; clone size: -; CDR3 DNA: TGCGCCAGCAGCTCGGGGGGGAACTCCTACAATGAGCAGTTCTTC; CDR3 protein: CASSSGGNSYNEQFF
D gene: TRBD2; J gene: TRBJ2-1; V gene: TRBV5-1; clone size: -; CDR3 DNA: TGCGCCAGCAGCTTGGTTCCTAGCGGGGGGACTTTCTTC; CDR3 protein: CASSLVPSGGTFF
D gene: TRBD1; J gene: TRBJ2-7; V gene: TRBV27; clone size: -; CDR3 DNA: TGTGCCAGCAGGCGGACAGGAACCTCCTACGAGCAGTACTTC; CDR3 protein: CASRRTGTSYEQYF
D gene: -; J gene: TRBJ2-1; V gene: TRBV29-1; clone size: -; CDR3 DNA: TGCAGCGTGAGAGAGGGTACCTACAATGAGCAGTTCTTC; CDR3 protein: CSVREGTYNEQFF
D gene: -; J gene: TRBJ1-5; V gene: TRBV20-1; clone size: few; CDR3 DNA: TGCAGTGCTAGGATGGACAGTCGGGCCCAGCATTTT; CDR3 protein: CSARMDSRAQHF
D gene: -; J gene: TRBJ2-2; V gene: TRBV29-1; clone size: many; CDR3 DNA: TGCAGCGTTGTGGGGAACACCGGGGAGCTGTTTTTT; CDR3 protein: CSVVGNTGELFF
D gene: TRBD1; J gene: TRBJ2-7; V gene: TRBV4-2; clone size: many; CDR3 DNA: TGTGCCAGCAGCCAATCACAGGGGCCGGGCCTCCCTTACGAGCAGTACTTC; CDR3 protein: CASSQSQGPGLPYEQYF
D gene: -; J gene: TRBJ2-3; V gene: TRBV4-3; clone size: few; CDR3 DNA: TGCGCCAGCAGCCAAGATCCCGGAATTAGCACAGATACGCAGTATTTT; CDR3 protein: CASSQDPGISTDTQYF
D gene: -; J gene: TRBJ2-2; V gene: TRBV5-6; clone size: many; CDR3 DNA: TGTGCCAGCAGCCGGGTCCTGAACACCGGGGAGCTGTTTTTT; CDR3 protein: CASSRVLNTGELFF